A single sample is the source of the 3 T cell receptor beta chains below, sequenced in a study of T cell repertoires in cytomegalovirus infection. One entry per CDR3 protein, called by TCRdb with MiXCR from the reads. Of about 530,000 distinct CDR3 sequences in the sample, less than 30% were seen once. The specimen was PBMCs. These receptors came from a human donor in good health (CMV status not recorded). Some clones in this sample may be carry-over from other donors' samples.

The rearrangement links TRBV23-1 to TRBJ2-1, with D perhaps TRBD1 (6 bases). TRBV23-1 is treated as an ORF (open reading frame) with a function not yet certain. Trimming cost V 2 bases and J 4 bases, with 15 bases left between them. The CDR3 extends over 16 amino acids. Written as DNA, the CDR3 is TGCGCCAGCAGTCAAAGGACAGAAAGTGGGTACAATGAGCAGTTCTTC. Translating it yields CASSQRTESGYNEQFF.

This clonotype has a count of ten or more. The chain uses TRBV7-3 and TRBJ2-1; no reliable D call. Germline V CDR1 and CDR2: SGHTA, FQGTGA. The CDR3 covers 14 residues. Between the trimmed V and J ends, which lost 1 base and 8 bases, there was a span of 12 bases. This CDR3 is CASSLNAVNYEQFF. The CDR3 region has the DNA TGTGCCAGCAGCTTAAACGCAGTCAATTATGAGCAGTTCTTC. Variable domain in full (rest from reference TRBV7-3 and TRBJ2-1): GAGVSQTPSNKVTEKGKYVELRCDPISGHTALYWYRQSLGQGPEFLIYFQGTGAADDSGLPNDRFFAVRPEGSVSTLKIQRTERGDSAVYLCASSLNAVNYEQFFGPGTRLTVL.

This clonotype has more than one count but fewer than ten. This chain joins TRBV28 and TRBJ2-5; D is ambiguous. Trimming removed 6 bases from V and 3 bases from J, with 11 bases in between. The CDR3 spans 13 residues. CDR1 is MDHEN, CDR2 SYDVKM, per germline. The CDR3 spells CASSPALKETQYF. The CDR3 nucleotides are TGTGCCAGCAGCCCCGCCTTGAAAGAGACCCAGTACTTC.